This record looks at one T cell receptor (beta chain) sequence and its context. The antigen remains undetermined. The sample comes from a study of regulatory T cells in long-lasting Graves disease. About the study: Over-5-year antithyroid drug use with positive TSH receptor antibodies defined persistent Graves' disease in the study. The study, taken as a whole, reports: What was studied was peripheral blood only, and not thyroid tissue.

Documented time point: persistent/refractory GD, antithyroid drugs over 5 years with positive TRAb. PBMC RNA was the source of the TCR library. V was clipped by 6 bases and J by 3 bases; unmatched bases: 17. The germline V gene encodes CDR1 MNHNS and CDR2 SASEGT. The length of the CDR3 is 18 residues. Investigators prepared the TCR beta libraries by applying iRepertoire HTBI primers and Arm-PCR of CDR3 regions. TCRdb re-called the multiplex PCR reads with MiXCR, one entry per CDR3 protein. The sample consists of under 500,000 distinct CDR3 sequences, more than 20% of them appearing once. The specimen was peripheral blood mononuclear cells (PBMCs), collected when the disease was refractory, from a patient treated with antithyroid drugs. The clonotype originates from a female donor with Graves disease. The rearrangement uses TRBV6-1 and TRBJ2-7; 10 bases agree with TRBD2. The CDR3 nucleotides are TGTGCCAGCAGATCCCCCGGGACTAGCGTAAAGAATGTCTACGAGCAGTACTTC. The encoded protein is CASRSPGTSVKNVYEQYF.